The clone carrying this T cell receptor (beta chain) occurred once. This specimen belongs to a study of shared clonotypes between healthy human individuals. About the study: CD8 memory received one plate per donor, CD8 naive two, CD4 memory three and CD4 naive three.

V dropped 0 bases and J dropped 8; count of bases not matched to a gene: 12. This CDR3 has 16 residues. Germline V gene data show CDR1 as MNHEY and CDR2 as SVGAGI. Deep level was the assay's run setting. Each cell subset's genomic DNA was divided evenly among several immunoSEQ plates. The method was immunoSEQ multiplex PCR; TCRdb's version includes in-frame clones alone and lacks a portion of them. The table includes millions of clones, around 94% detected once. This TCR was sampled from a man between 18 and 29 years old in good health. The V call is TRBV6-5, the J call TRBJ1-2, with 7 bases identical to TRBD1. Sequenced material: naive CD4+ T cells sorted from blood. The subset denotes: CD45RA+ positively selected. This CDR3 is CASSYSNLGGAEGYTF. CDR3 DNA: TGTGCCAGCAGTTACTCGAATCTAGGGGGCGCTGAGGGCTACACCTTC.